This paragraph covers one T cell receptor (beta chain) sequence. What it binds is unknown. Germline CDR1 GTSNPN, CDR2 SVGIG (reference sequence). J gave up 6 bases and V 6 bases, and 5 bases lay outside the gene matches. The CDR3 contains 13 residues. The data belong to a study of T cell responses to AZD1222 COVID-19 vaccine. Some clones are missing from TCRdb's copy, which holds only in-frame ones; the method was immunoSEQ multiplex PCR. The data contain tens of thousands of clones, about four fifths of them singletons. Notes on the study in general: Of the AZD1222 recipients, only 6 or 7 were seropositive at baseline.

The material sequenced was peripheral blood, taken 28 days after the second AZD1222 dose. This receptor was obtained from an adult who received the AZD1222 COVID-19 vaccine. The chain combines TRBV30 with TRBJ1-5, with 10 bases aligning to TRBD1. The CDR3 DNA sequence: TGTGCCTGTGCAGGGACAGGGGCTCAGCCCCAGCATTTT. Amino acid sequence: CACAGTGAQPQHF.